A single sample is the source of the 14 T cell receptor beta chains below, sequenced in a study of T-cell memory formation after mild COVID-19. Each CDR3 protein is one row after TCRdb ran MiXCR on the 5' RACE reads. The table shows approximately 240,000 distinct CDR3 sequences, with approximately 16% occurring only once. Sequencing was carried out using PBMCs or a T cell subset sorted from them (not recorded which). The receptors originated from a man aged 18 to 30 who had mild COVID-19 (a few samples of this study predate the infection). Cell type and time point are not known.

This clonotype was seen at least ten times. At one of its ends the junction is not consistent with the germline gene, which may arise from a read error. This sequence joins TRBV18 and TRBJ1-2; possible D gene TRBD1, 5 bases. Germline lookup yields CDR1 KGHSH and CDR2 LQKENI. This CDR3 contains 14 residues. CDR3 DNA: TGCGCCAGCAGCCCCGGGACGGCTAACTATGGCTACACCTTC. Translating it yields CASSPGTANYGYTF.

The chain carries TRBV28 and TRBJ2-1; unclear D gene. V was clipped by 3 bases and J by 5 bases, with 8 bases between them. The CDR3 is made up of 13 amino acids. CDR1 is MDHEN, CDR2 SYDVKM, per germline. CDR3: CASSFLANNEQFF. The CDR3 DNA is TGTGCCAGCAGTTTCCTGGCTAACAATGAGCAGTTCTTC.

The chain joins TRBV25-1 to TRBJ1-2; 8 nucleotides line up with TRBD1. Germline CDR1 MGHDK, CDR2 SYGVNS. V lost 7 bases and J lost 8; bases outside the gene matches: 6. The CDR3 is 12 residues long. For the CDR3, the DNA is TGTGCCAGCATGGACAGGGCGGACGGCTACACCTTC. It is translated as CASMDRADGYTF.

The CDR3, as DNA: TGCAGTCCCAGGGTATTTGCCGGCTACACCTTC. Translated, it gives CSPRVFAGYTF. The chain links TRBV29-1 to TRBJ1-2, with D tentatively TRBD1 (5 bases). Germline-derived CDR1 and CDR2 are SQVTM and ANQGSEA. This CDR3 has 11 amino acids.

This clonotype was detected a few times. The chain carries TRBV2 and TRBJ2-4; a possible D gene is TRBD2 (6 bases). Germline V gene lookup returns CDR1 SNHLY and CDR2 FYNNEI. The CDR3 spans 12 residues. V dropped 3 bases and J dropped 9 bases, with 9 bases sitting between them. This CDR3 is CASSEEGGIQYF. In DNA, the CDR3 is TGTGCCAGCAGTGAGGAGGGAGGCATTCAGTACTTC.

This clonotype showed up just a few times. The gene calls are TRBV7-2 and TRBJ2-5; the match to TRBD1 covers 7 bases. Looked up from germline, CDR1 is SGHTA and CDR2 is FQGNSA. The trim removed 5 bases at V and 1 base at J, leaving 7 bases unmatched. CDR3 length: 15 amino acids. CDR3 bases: TGTGCCAGCAGCCCCCCCCGGGACAGCCAAGAGACCCAGTACTTC. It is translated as CASSPPRDSQETQYF.

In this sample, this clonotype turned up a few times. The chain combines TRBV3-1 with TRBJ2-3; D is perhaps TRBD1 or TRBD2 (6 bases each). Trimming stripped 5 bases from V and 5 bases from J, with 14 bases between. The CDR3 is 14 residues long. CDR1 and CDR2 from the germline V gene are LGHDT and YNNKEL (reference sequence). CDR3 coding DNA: TGTGCCAGCAGCTATCGGGGGCAGGGAGATACGCAGTATTTT. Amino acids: CASSYRGQGDTQYF.

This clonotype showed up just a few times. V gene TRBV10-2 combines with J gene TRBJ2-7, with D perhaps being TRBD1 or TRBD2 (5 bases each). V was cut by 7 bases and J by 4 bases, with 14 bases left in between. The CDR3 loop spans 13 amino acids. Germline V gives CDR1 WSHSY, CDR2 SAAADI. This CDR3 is CASTGTGKYEQYF. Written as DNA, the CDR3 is TGCGCCAGCACCGGGACGGGGAAATACGAGCAGTACTTC.

The CDR3, as DNA: TGTGCCAGCAGTTTAGTAGATAGCAATCAGCCCCAGCATTTT. This codes for CASSLVDSNQPQHF. This chain connects TRBV12-3 or TRBV12-4 to TRBJ1-5; no definite D call. V dropped 1 base and J dropped 0 bases, with 4 bases sitting between them. The CDR3 extends over 14 amino acids.

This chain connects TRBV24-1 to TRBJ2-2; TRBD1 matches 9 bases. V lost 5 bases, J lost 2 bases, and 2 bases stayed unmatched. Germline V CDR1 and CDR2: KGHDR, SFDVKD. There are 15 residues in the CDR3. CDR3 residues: CATSGGQGNTGELFF. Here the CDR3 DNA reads TGTGCCACCAGTGGGGGACAGGGAAACACCGGGGAGCTGTTTTTT.

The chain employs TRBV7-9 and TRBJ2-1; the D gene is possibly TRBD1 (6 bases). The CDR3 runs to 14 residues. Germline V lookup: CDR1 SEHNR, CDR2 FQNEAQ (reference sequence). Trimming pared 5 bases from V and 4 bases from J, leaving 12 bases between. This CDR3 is CASSPRQAYNEQFF. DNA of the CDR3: TGTGCCAGCAGCCCCCGACAGGCTTACAATGAGCAGTTCTTC.

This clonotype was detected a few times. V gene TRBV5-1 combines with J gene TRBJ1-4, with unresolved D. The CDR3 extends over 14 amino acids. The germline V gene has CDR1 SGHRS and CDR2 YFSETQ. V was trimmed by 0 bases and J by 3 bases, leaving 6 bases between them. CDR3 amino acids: CASSLEPPNEKLFF. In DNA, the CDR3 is TGCGCCAGCAGCTTGGAGCCACCTAATGAAAAACTGTTTTTT.

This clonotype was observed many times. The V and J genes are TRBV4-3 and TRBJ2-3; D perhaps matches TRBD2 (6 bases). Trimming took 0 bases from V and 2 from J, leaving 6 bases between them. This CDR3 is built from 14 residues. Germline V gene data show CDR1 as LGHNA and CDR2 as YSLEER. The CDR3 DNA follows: TGCGCCAGCAGCCAAGAGGGACTCACAGATACGCAGTATTTT. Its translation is CASSQEGLTDTQYF.

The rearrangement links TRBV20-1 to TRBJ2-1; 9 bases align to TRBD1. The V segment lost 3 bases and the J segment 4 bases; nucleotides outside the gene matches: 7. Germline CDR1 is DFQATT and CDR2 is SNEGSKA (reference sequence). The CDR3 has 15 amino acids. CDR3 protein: CSASEGTGPYNEQFF. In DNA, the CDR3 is TGCAGTGCTAGTGAAGGGACAGGGCCTTACAATGAGCAGTTCTTC.